The rows below give T cell receptor beta chains drawn from one sample of a study of blood T cell repertoires in COVID-19. Assay used: immunoSEQ multiplex PCR; TCRdb lists only in-frame clones, some missing. The top ten hold 4.5% to 5.5% of the sample, which has about 160,000 clones, about 93% seen once. Input material: peripheral blood. These receptors were collected from a woman in her 50s with acute or convalescent COVID-19. The CDR3 runs from the conserved cysteine through the conserved F or W. A D gene is named only where the DNA matches it firmly. Size values are once, few and many counts, or a class for expanded clones, and some rows have none.

>TRBD1|TRBJ1-4|.|TRBV2
TGTGCCAGCAGTCGGGACAGGGCACCGAATGAAAAACTGTTTTTT
CASSRDRAPNEKLFF
>.|TRBJ1-3|once|TRBV30
TGTGCCTGGAATCACAGGGACTCTGGAAACACCATATATTTT
CAWNHRDSGNTIYF
>TRBD1|TRBJ1-2|.|TRBV6-5
TGTGCCAGCAGTTCCCTCGGACAGGGAAGTGGCTACACCTTC
CASSSLGQGSGYTF
>TRBD2|TRBJ2-3|once|TRBV7-6
TGTGCCAGCAGCTTAGTTAAACTAGCGGGGAACACAGATACGCAGTATTTT
CASSLVKLAGNTDTQYF
>TRBD1|TRBJ1-1|once|TRBV15
TGTGCCACCAGCAGGGACAGGGACTATGAAGCTTTCTTT
CATSRDRDYEAFF
>TRBD2|TRBJ2-1|.|TRBV23-1
TGCGCCAGCAGTCCCCCCCTCGGGACTAGCGGGAGAGATGAGCAGTTCTTC
CASSPPLGTSGRDEQFF
>.|TRBJ1-5|.|TRBV6-2/TRBV6-3
TGTGCCAGCAGCCCCCTGGAGAGAAAGGACTATCAGCCCCAGCATTTT
CASSPLERKDYQPQHF
>.|TRBJ1-6|.|TRBV19
TGTGCCAGTAGGCAGGGGCTCGGGAATTCACCCCTCCACTTT
CASRQGLGNSPLHF
>TRBD1|TRBJ2-7|.|TRBV28
TGTGCCAGCTCTAACGGGGACAGGCCAACCTACGAGCAGTACTTC
CASSNGDRPTYEQYF
>.|TRBJ2-1|.|TRBV19
TGTGCCAGTAGTATCAACAATCGGGTGAATGAGCAGTTCTTC
CASSINNRVNEQFF
>.|TRBJ1-5|.|TRBV10-3
TGTGCCATCAGTGAGGAGCCGTATAGCAATCAGCCCCAGCATTTT
CAISEEPYSNQPQHF
>.|TRBJ1-2|.|TRBV3-1/TRBV3-2
TGTGCCAGCAGCCACGCCCCTGGGAGTGGCTACACCTTC
CASSHAPGSGYTF
>TRBD1|TRBJ1-6|few|TRBV6-5
TGTGCCAGCAGTCGACAGGGGAGTTCACCCCTCCACTTT
CASSRQGSSPLHF
>TRBD1|TRBJ1-1|.|TRBV4-1
TGCGCCAGCAGCCAAGATCGGGACAGCCCTGAAGCTTTCTTT
CASSQDRDSPEAFF
>.|TRBJ1-5|.|TRBV28
TGTGCCAGCAGTTTCGGGGGGAGCTTCAATCAGCCCCAGCATTTT
CASSFGGSFNQPQHF
>TRBD2|TRBJ2-1|.|TRBV4-3
TGCGCCAGCAGCCGGGAGGGGAGGGGACCAAGGAATGAGCAGTTCTTC
CASSREGRGPRNEQFF
>.|TRBJ1-2|.|TRBV27
TGTGCCAGCAGTTTATTAGGGGAGGGAGGCTACACCTTC
CASSLLGEGGYTF
>.|TRBJ1-5|.|TRBV7-2
TGTGCCAGCAGCTTAGGAGGTTATCAGCCCCAGCATTTT
CASSLGGYQPQHF
>.|TRBJ1-5|.|TRBV30
TGTGCCTGGAGTGTACCATGGGGGGAAGGCAATCAGCCCCAGCATTTT
CAWSVPWGEGNQPQHF
>TRBD1|TRBJ1-2|.|TRBV7-8
TGTGCCAGCAGCTCTGACAGGGCGCCTAGTAACTATGGCTACACCTTC
CASSSDRAPSNYGYTF
>TRBD1|TRBJ1-2|.|TRBV28
TGTGCCAGCAGTCCCGGGACAGGGGGCGTAATCTATGGCTACACCTTC
CASSPGTGGVIYGYTF
>.|TRBJ2-5|.|TRBV4-1
TGCGCCAGCAGCCTTCTATTAGTCCCGGGAGAGACCCAGTACTTC
CASSLLLVPGETQYF
>.|TRBJ2-7|.|TRBV7-9
TGTGCCAGCAGCTATAGCTCCTACGAGCAGTACTTC
CASSYSSYEQYF
>.|TRBJ1-1|.|TRBV12-3/TRBV12-4
TGTGCCAGCAGTTGGAGAGTACAAACTGAAGCTTTCTTT
CASSWRVQTEAFF
>TRBD1|TRBJ2-2|.|TRBV29-1
TGCAGCGTGAGGACAGGGGGCAACACCGGGGAGCTGTTTTTT
CSVRTGGNTGELFF
>.|TRBJ1-5|.|TRBV28
TGTGCCAGCAGTTTGGGGGCCAATCAGCCCCAGCATTTT
CASSLGANQPQHF
>.|TRBJ1-3|.|TRBV9
TGTGCCAGCAGCGACTACTCTGGAAACACCATATATTTT
CASSDYSGNTIYF
>.|TRBJ2-7|.|TRBV4-3
TGCGCCAGCAGCCAGAAGAGGTTTTACGAGCAGTACTTC
CASSQKRFYEQYF